A single sample gave rise to the 20 T cell receptor beta chains below, sequenced in a study of blood T cell repertoires in COVID-19 (dated by TCRdb to between 2020 and 2021). Libraries were prepared through the immunoSEQ multiplex PCR assay. As stored in TCRdb, this immuneACCESS dataset retains in-frame rearrangements with V and J assigned. A fraction of the clones does not appear; measured against another copy, unresolved V genes explain less than half of the discrepancy, and the remainder lacks a known reason. This sample has 60,000 to 85,000 clones in its table, and around 74% of those were observed once. In total, the top ten clones hold around 2.6% of the sample. Sequencing was performed on peripheral blood. The receptors stem from a human donor with acute or convalescent COVID-19. The donor label of this sample is uncertain.

CDR3 in DNA: TGTGCCAGCAGCCGGACTAGCGGGCGGTACAATGAGCAGTTCTTC. Translating gives CASSRTSGRYNEQFF. V and J are TRBV28 and TRBJ2-1; 11 nucleotides line up with TRBD2. V dropped 6 bases and J dropped 4; count of bases not matched to a gene: 5. The length of the CDR3 is 15 residues. The V gene's germline CDR1 is MDHEN and CDR2 SYDVKM.

Only one count was recorded for this clone. The chain has TRBV5-1 and TRBJ1-6; the match to TRBD1 covers 8 bases. V was clipped by 4 bases and J by 10 bases; unmatched bases: 7. Germline values: CDR1 SGHRS, CDR2 YFSETQ. The CDR3 has 14 residues. The chain's CDR3 is CASSRGQDGSPLHF. The CDR3 DNA follows: TGCGCCAGCAGCAGGGGACAGGATGGGTCACCCCTCCACTTT. Supplemented by reference TRBV5-1 and TRBJ1-6, the full variable domain reads KAGVTQTPRYLIKTRGQQVTLSCSPISGHRSVSWYQQTPGQGLQFLFEYFSETQRNKGNFPGRFSGRQFSNSRSEMNVSTLELGDSALYLCASSRGQDGSPLHFGNGTRLTVT.

The chain combines TRBV7-3 with TRBJ2-6; no clear D. Trimming removed 2 bases at V and 12 bases at J, with 11 bases between. Germline V gives CDR1 SGHTA, CDR2 FQGTGA. The CDR3 totals 13 residues. CDR3 sequence reads: CASSLSPPGVLTF. The CDR3 nucleotides are TGTGCCAGCAGCTTATCTCCCCCGGGCGTCCTGACTTTC.

This CDR3 is CASSSHTGLDEAFF. The DNA for the CDR3 is TGTGCCAGCAGTTCCCACACAGGGCTTGATGAAGCTTTCTTT. This chain connects TRBV28 to TRBJ1-1; possibly TRBD1 for D (6 bases). The CDR3 spans 14 residues. The germline gives CDR1 MDHEN, CDR2 SYDVKM. V was clipped by 4 bases and J by 7 bases, with 16 bases between them.

V is TRBV2 and J is TRBJ2-1, with D perhaps TRBD1 (5 bases). Germline assignment: CDR1 SNHLY and CDR2 FYNNEI. This CDR3 is built from 15 residues. Trimming shortened V by 4 bases and J by 3 bases, and 13 bases separated the two germline ends. The CDR3 DNA reads TGTGCCAGCAGTGGGACACCGGACCACTACAATGAGCAGTTCTTC. This codes for CASSGTPDHYNEQFF.

This chain joins TRBV3-1 (or the pseudogene TRBV3-2) and TRBJ2-1; no reliable D call. There are 15 residues in the CDR3. With 4 bases removed from V and 2 bases from J, the gap between germline ends came to 12 bases. Germline V gives CDR1 LGHDT, CDR2 YNNKEL (reference sequence). The CDR3 sequence is CASSRSTEAYNEQFF. Here the CDR3 DNA reads TGTGCCAGCAGCCGGTCAACAGAAGCCTACAATGAGCAGTTCTTC.

V gene TRBV7-9 combines with J gene TRBJ1-2; TRBD1 aligns across 9 bases. The J segment lost 6 bases and the V segment lost 1 base, leaving 12 bases of the junction unmatched. From germline, CDR1 is SEHNR and CDR2 FQNEAQ (reference sequence). The CDR3 is 17 residues long. The CDR3 region has the DNA TGTGCCAGCAGCTTAGGAAGGACAGGGGTTTCAAGTCATGGCTACACCTTC. Residues: CASSLGRTGVSSHGYTF.

V is TRBV7-8 and J is TRBJ2-7; D perhaps matches TRBD2 (5 bases). The CDR3 contains 13 residues. Germline lookup yields CDR1 SGHVS and CDR2 FQNEAQ. V shed 5 bases and J shed 4 bases, with 12 bases lying between them. In DNA, the CDR3 is TGTGCCAGCAGCGGAAGTAGCGTGTACGAGCAGTACGTC. Its translation is CASSGSSVYEQYV.

The chain carries TRBV12-2 and TRBJ2-7; no check of the table's D call, TRBD2, against the DNA was made. TRBV12-2 counts as a pseudogene. This CDR3 is built from 17 residues. CDR3 coding DNA: TGTGCAAGTCGCTTAGTCAGCGGTTTGAGGGAGAAATACGAGCAGTACTTC. Residues: CASRLVSGLREKYEQYF.

The genes are TRBV7-9 and TRBJ1-5; D possibly corresponds to TRBD1 (5 bases). This CDR3 comprises 15 residues. V shed 1 base and J shed 5 bases, with 12 bases lying between them. Germline V gene sequence: CDR1 SEHNR, CDR2 FQNEAQ (reference sequence). The CDR3 nucleotides are TGTGCCAGCAGCTTAGGGGGGGTCTATTATCAGCCCCAGCATTTT. Residues: CASSLGGVYYQPQHF. The full variable domain, with the rest looked up from reference TRBV7-9 and TRBJ1-5, is DTGVSQNPRHKITKRGQNVTFRCDPISEHNRLYWYRQTLGQGPEFLTYFQNEAQLEKSRLLSDRFSAERPKGSFSTLEIQRTEQGDSAMYLCASSLGGVYYQPQHFGDGTRLSIL.

This chain uses TRBV9 with TRBJ1-1; D ambiguous. Trimming took 3 bases from V and 3 from J, leaving 18 bases between them. The CDR3 contains 16 residues. The V gene's germline CDR1 is SGDLS and CDR2 YYNGEE. CDR3 sequence: CASSALPTVRDTEAFF. The CDR3 DNA reads TGTGCCAGCAGCGCTCTGCCTACCGTTCGGGACACTGAAGCTTTCTTT. Complete variable domain (other parts from reference TRBV9 and TRBJ1-1): DSGVTQTPKHLITATGQRVTLRCSPRSGDLSVYWYQQSLDQGLQFLIQYYNGEERAKGNILERFSAQQFPDLHSELNLSSLELGDSALYFCASSALPTVRDTEAFFGQGTRLTVV.

This chain connects TRBV27 to TRBJ2-2, with D possibly matching TRBD2 (5 bases). Trimming left V 6 bases short and J 4 bases short, with 18 bases between. The CDR3 sequence is 16 residues long. Germline CDR1 and CDR2: MNHEY and SMNVEV (reference sequence). The CDR3 coding sequence is TGTGCCAGCAGATCCCTCAGAGGGTCGGCCACCGGGGAGCTGTTTTTT. It yields the protein CASRSLRGSATGELFF.

The chain is built from TRBV6-2 or TRBV6-3 and TRBJ2-7; perhaps TRBD1 as D (6 bases). The CDR3 covers 13 residues. Germline V gene data show CDR1 as MNHEY and CDR2 as SVGEGT. The V gene lost 3 bases and the J gene lost 2 bases, with 8 bases spanning the gap. CDR3 in DNA: TGTGCCAGCAGTTATGACAGGACCTACGAGCAGTACTTC. Translated: CASSYDRTYEQYF.

V is TRBV19 and J is TRBJ2-2; 9 bases are a match to TRBD2. Trimming at V came to 10 bases and at J to 3 bases, leaving 6 bases not matched to a gene. Germline V gene sequence: CDR1 LNHDA, CDR2 SQIVND (reference sequence). This CDR3 is 14 amino acids long. For the CDR3, the DNA is TGTGCCACTAGCGGGATGGTGGACACCGGGGAGCTGTTTTTT. Protein sequence: CATSGMVDTGELFF.

A single count supports this clone. The chain links TRBV5-1 to TRBJ1-3, with D possibly being TRBD1 (6 bases). This CDR3 has 13 residues. The germline gives CDR1 SGHRS, CDR2 YFSETQ. Trimming pared 7 bases from V and 0 bases from J, leaving 8 bases between. CDR3 nucleotide sequence: TGCGCCAGCCAGGGGAACTCTGGAAACACCATATATTTT. It yields the protein CASQGNSGNTIYF.

This chain uses TRBV30 with TRBJ2-7; 7 bases are a match to TRBD1. There are 14 residues in the CDR3. Germline-derived CDR1 and CDR2 are GTSNPN and SVGIG (reference sequence). Trimming cost V 2 bases and J 7 bases; bases outside gene matches: 11. The CDR3 spells CAWSKGQGVGEQYF. The CDR3 bases are TGTGCCTGGAGTAAGGGGCAGGGGGTGGGTGAGCAGTACTTC.

This clone was seen only once. This chain uses TRBV24-1 with TRBJ2-1; D is undetermined. Trimming took 3 bases from V and 6 from J, leaving 5 bases between them. The V gene's germline CDR1 is KGHDR and CDR2 SFDVKD. The CDR3 is 12 residues long. In nucleotides, the CDR3 is TGTGCCACCAGTGATCCCCGCAATGAGCAGTTCTTC. It translates to CATSDPRNEQFF.

V usage is TRBV20-1 and J usage is TRBJ1-1; the D gene is possibly TRBD1 (6 bases). CDR1 is DFQATT, CDR2 SNEGSKA, per germline (reference sequence). Trimming cost V 3 bases and J 10 bases, with 12 bases left between them. The CDR3 extends over 11 amino acids. The CDR3 DNA reads as TGCAGTGCTAGGGAGACAGGAGGAGCTTTCTTT. Translated, it gives CSARETGGAFF.

This chain links TRBV6-4 with TRBJ1-3; 7 bases map to TRBD1. Germline lookup yields CDR1 MRHNA and CDR2 SNTAGT. CDR3 length equals 14 residues. V lost 2 bases and J lost 9; bases outside the gene matches: 7. CDR3 amino acids: CASSDPTRGVTIYF. The CDR3 DNA sequence: TGTGCCAGCAGTGACCCAACCAGGGGGGTCACCATATATTTT.

The chain links TRBV2 to TRBJ1-5; D is ambiguous. V was shortened by 0 bases and J by 12 bases, with 15 bases between the two germline ends. In germline, CDR1 is SNHLY, CDR2 FYNNEI. This CDR3 has 14 amino acids. The CDR3 loop is CASSEAQHGYYQHF. CDR3 sequence (DNA): TGTGCCAGCAGTGAAGCGCAGCACGGCTACTACCAGCATTTT. The full variable domain, in which reference TRBV2 and TRBJ1-5 provide the parts outside the CDR3, is EPEVTQTPSHQVTQMGQEVILRCVPISNHLYFYWYRQILGQKVEFLVSFYNNEISEKSEIFDDQFSVERPDGSNFTLKIRSTKLEDSAMYFCASSEAQHGYYQHFGDGTRLSIL.